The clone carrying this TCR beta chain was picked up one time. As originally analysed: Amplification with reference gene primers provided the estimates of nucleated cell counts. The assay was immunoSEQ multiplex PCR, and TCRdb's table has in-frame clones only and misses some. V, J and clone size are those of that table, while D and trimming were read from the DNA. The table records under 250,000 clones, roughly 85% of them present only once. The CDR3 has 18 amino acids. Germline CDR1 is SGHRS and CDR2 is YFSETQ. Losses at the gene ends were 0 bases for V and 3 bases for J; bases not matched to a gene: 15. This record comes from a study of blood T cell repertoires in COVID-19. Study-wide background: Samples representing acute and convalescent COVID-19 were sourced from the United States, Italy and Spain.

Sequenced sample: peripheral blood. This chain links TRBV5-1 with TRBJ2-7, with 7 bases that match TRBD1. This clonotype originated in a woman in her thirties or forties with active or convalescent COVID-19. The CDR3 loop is CASSLVSTGRVLGYEQYF. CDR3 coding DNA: TGCGCCAGCAGCTTGGTCTCGACAGGGCGAGTTCTGGGCTACGAGCAGTACTTC.